This T cell receptor beta chain was captured by sequencing in a study of neurological immune-mediated disorders. Study-wide points: Across subjects, no CDR3 amino acid sequence appeared in expanded clones of more than one subject, a finding that suggested private repertoires in all groups. HTLV-1-associated myelopathy had the most TCR clonal expansion, while multiple sclerosis had the least, a level that fell below healthy controls.

CDR3 length: 18 amino acids. V dropped 0 bases and J dropped 0 bases, with 15 bases sitting between them. The V gene's germline CDR1 is SGHVS and CDR2 FNYEAQ. The authors obtained over 200 million TCR-beta sequences from 15-18 subjects per sequencing run. TCRdb reprocessed the 5' RACE reads with MiXCR, giving one entry per CDR3 protein. The repertoire has under 80,000 distinct CDR3 sequences, 13% to 15% of them found once; the top ten carry 6.5% to 8%. Healthy controls were blood bank volunteers in Maryland, USA. This clonotype has ten or more counts. Its target is unknown. Material for sequencing was PBMCs. The receptor was isolated from a woman aged 45-60 years in good health. J is TRBJ2-1 and V is TRBV7-6; D call uncertain. For the CDR3, the DNA is TGTGCCAGCAGCTTAGCTTGGGCAGCGCGAAGCTCCTACAATGAGCAGTTCTTC. This translates into CASSLAWAARSSYNEQFF.